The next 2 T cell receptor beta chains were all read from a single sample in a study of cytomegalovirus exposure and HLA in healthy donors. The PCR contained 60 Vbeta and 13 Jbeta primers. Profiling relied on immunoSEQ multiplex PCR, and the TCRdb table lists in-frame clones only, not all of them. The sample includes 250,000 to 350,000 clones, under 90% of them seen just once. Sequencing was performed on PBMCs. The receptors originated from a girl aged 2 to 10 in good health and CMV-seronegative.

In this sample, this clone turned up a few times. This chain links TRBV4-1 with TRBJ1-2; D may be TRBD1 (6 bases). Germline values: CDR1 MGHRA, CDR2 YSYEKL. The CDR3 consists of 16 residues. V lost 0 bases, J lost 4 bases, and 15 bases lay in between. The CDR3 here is CASSQDFTGIPYGYTF. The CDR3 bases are TGCGCCAGCAGCCAAGATTTTACAGGGATACCCTATGGCTACACCTTC.

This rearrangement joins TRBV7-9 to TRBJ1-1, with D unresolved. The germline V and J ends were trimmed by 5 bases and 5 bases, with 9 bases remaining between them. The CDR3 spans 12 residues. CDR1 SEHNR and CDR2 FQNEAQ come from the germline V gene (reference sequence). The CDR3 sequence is CASSRDRTEAFF. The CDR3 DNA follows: TGTGCCAGCAGCCGGGATAGAACTGAAGCTTTCTTT. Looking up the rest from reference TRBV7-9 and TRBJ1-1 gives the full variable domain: DTGVSQNPRHKITKRGQNVTFRCDPISEHNRLYWYRQTLGQGPEFLTYFQNEAQLEKSRLLSDRFSAERPKGSFSTLEIQRTEQGDSAMYLCASSRDRTEAFFGQGTRLTVV.